The sequence of this T cell receptor (beta chain) was determined in a study of blood T cells in healthy people across ages. The study, taken as a whole, reports: Unsorted PBMC input precluded a conclusive naive versus antigen-experienced comparison.

Comment on this clonotype: The target antigen is unknown. The junction and the germline gene differ at one end; a read error may be behind it.

For the second PCR, which ran for 7 to 11 cycles, a sample-barcoded 5' primer and a J-beta primer mix were used. MiXCR, applied by TCRdb to the 5' RACE reads, yields one record per CDR3 protein. In the table there are approximately 1,000,000 distinct CDR3 sequences, 35% to 50% of which are singletons. The receptor was isolated from a woman aged 60 to 75 in good health. Sequencing was done on a sample of blood.

The CDR3: CTSQGGGYTF. The CDR3 nucleotides read TGTACCAGCCAGGGAGGGGGCTACACCTTC. The V and J genes are TRBV12-3 or TRBV12-4 and TRBJ1-2; D may be TRBD1 (5 bases). This CDR3 is built from 10 residues.